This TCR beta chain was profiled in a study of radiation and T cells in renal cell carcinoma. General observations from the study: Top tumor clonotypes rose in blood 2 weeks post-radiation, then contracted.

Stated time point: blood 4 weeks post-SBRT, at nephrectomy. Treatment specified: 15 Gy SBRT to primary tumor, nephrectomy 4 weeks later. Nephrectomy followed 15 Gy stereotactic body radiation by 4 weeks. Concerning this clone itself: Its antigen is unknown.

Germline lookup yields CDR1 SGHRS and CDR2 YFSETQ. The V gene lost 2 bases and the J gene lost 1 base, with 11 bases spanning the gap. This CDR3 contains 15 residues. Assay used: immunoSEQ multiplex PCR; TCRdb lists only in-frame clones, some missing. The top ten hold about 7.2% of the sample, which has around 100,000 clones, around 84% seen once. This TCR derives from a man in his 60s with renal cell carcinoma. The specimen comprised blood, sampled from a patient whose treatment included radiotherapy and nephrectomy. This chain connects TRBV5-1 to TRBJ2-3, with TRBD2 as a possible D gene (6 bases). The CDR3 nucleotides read TGCGCCAGCAGCTTAGGGGCGGGACGCACAGATACGCAGTATTTT. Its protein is CASSLGAGRTDTQYF.